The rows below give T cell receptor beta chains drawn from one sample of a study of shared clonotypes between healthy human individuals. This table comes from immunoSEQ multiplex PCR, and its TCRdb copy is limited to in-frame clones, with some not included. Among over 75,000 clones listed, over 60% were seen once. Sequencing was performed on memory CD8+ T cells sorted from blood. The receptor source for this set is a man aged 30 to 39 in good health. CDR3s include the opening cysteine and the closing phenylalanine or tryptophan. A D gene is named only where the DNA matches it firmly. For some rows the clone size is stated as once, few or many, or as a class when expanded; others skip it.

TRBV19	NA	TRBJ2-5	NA	TGTGCCAGTAGGGGGCTAGGGCAAGAGACCCAGTACTTC	CASRGLGQETQYF
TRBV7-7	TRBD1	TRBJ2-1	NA	TGTGCCAGCAGCTTGGACAGGTTCGATGAGCAGTTCTTC	CASSLDRFDEQFF
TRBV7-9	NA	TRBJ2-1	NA	TGTGCCAGCAGCTTAGTTTGGCGAGAGCAGTTCTTC	CASSLVWREQFF
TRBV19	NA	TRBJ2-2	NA	TGTGCCAGTAGTATTTTGGGTACCGGGGAGCTGTTTTTT	CASSILGTGELFF
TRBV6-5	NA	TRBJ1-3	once	TGTGCCAGCTCTAAGGAAATGGGGGCTGGAAACACCATATATTTT	CASSKEMGAGNTIYF
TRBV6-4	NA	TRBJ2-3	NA	TGTGCCAGCAGTGACTCGAGCGGGCCAGATACGCAGTATTTT	CASSDSSGPDTQYF
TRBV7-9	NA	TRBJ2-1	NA	TGTGCCAGCAGCTTAGTTCCGGGGAAGGGGCAGTTCTTC	CASSLVPGKGQFF
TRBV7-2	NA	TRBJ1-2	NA	TGTGCCAGCAGCCAGACCTGGCAGGGCTATGGCTACACCTTC	CASSQTWQGYGYTF
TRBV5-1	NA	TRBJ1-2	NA	TGCGCCAACAGCCCGCCGACGACCACCTATGGCTACACCTTC	CANSPPTTTYGYTF
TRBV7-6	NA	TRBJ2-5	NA	TGTGCCAGCAGCCCAGGGGGGGACGTTGAGAACCAGTACTTC	CASSPGGDVENQYF
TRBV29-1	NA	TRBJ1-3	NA	TGCAGCGTTGACGTGGGCTCTGGAAACACCATATATTTT	CSVDVGSGNTIYF
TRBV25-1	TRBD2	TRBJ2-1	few	TGTGCCAGCAGTGAACCCCGGACTAGCGGGGCTAACAATGAGCAGTTCTTC	CASSEPRTSGANNEQFF
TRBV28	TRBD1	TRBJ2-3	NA	TGTGCCAGCAGAGGCTTGGCGATAGACAGGGGGCCAGATACGCAGTATTTT	CASRGLAIDRGPDTQYF
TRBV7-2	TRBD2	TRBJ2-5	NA	TGTGCCAGCAGATTAGCGGGAGGGGATTCCCAGTACTTC	CASRLAGGDSQYF
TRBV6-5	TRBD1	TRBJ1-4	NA	TGTGCCAGCAGTTACTCGCATTACAGGGGTGAAAAACTGTTTTTT	CASSYSHYRGEKLFF
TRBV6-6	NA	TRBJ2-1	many	TGTGCCAGCAGTTACCGGGACTCCTACAATGAGCAGTTCTTC	CASSYRDSYNEQFF
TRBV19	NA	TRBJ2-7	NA	TGTGCCAGTGGTACAGGGTTGACCTACGAGCAGTACTTC	CASGTGLTYEQYF
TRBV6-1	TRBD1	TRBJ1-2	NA	TGTGCCAGCAGTGCCCGGGACAGGGGGCTGCCCACGCCTGGCTACACCTTC	CASSARDRGLPTPGYTF
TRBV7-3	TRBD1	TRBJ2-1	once	TGTGCCAGCAGCCCCCGAGACAGGGTCTCCTACAATGAGCAGTTCTTC	CASSPRDRVSYNEQFF
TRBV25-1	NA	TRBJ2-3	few	TGTGCCAGCAGTACCCGGGACACCGCTGCTGTTGGTACGCAGTATTTT	CASSTRDTAAVGTQYF
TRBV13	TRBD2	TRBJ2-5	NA	TGTGCCAGCAGATACATAAGCGGGGGAGGGGAAGAGACCCAGTACTTC	CASRYISGGGEETQYF
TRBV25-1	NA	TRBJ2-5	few	TGTGCCAGCAGTGCCCTCCAAGAGACCCAGTACTTC	CASSALQETQYF
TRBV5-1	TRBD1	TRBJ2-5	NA	TGCGCCAGCAGCGTGGGGCTGGACAGGGGGCGAGAGACCCAGTACTTC	CASSVGLDRGRETQYF
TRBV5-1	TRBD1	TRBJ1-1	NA	TGCGCCAGCAGCTTGTACAGGGGGATGTCCACTGAAGCTTTCTTT	CASSLYRGMSTEAFF
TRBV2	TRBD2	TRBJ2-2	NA	TGTGCCAGCTTGAGCGAGCGGGAGTTTGTCGGGGAGCTGTTTTTT	CASLSEREFVGELFF
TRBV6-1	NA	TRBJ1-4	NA	TGTGCCAGCAGTGAAGACATCCGGACCGGTGAAAAACTGTTTTTT	CASSEDIRTGEKLFF
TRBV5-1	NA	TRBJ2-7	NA	TGCGCCAGCAGCTTACCAGGGGTCGAGCAGTACTTC	CASSLPGVEQYF
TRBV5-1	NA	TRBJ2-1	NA	TGCGCCAGCAGCCCCCCCCGGGGGGCGGTTAATGAGCAGTTCTTC	CASSPPRGAVNEQFF
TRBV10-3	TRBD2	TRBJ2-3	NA	TGTGCCATCGGGCTAGCGGGAGGTAAAGATACGCAGTATTTT	CAIGLAGGKDTQYF
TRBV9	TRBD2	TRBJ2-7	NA	TGTGCCAGCAGCGTAGGAGGAGAGGGACTAGCGGGACGTGAGCAGTACTTC	CASSVGGEGLAGREQYF
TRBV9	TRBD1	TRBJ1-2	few	TGTGCCAGCAGCGTAGGGACAGGGCTCAAAGGGTATGGCTACACCTTC	CASSVGTGLKGYGYTF
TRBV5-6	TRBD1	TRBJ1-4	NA	TGTGCCAGCAGCTTGTATGGACAGGGTAATGAAAAACTGTTTTTT	CASSLYGQGNEKLFF
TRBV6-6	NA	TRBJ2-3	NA	TGTGCCAGCTTACCTAGCGCAGTCACAGATACGCAGTATTTT	CASLPSAVTDTQYF
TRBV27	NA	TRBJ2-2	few	TGTGCCAGCAACTCTGTTTGGGGGGAGCTGTTTTTT	CASNSVWGELFF
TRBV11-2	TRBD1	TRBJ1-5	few	TGTGCCAGCAGCCTTGGACAGGGAGGGATGGAGGATCAGCCCCAGCATTTT	CASSLGQGGMEDQPQHF
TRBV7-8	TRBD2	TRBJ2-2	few	TGTGCCAGCAGCCACCCAACGGAGCGGGAGGACACCGGGGAGCTGTTTTTT	CASSHPTEREDTGELFF
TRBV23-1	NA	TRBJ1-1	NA	TGCGCCAGCAGTCAATCCTCGGGGACGAGGGCGGACACTGAAGCTTTCTTT	CASSQSSGTRADTEAFF
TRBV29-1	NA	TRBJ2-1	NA	TGCAGCGTAGAAGCTGACACGCTAAACCACAATGAGCAGTTCTTC	CSVEADTLNHNEQFF
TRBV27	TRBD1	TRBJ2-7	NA	TGTGCCAGCAGTCAGGGGACAGGGGGCCCCTACGAGCAGTACTTC	CASSQGTGGPYEQYF
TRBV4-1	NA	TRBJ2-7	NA	TGCGCCAGCAGCCAAGCCCCAGGGGAATGGGACGAGCAGTACTTC	CASSQAPGEWDEQYF
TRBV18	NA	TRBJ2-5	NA	TGTGCCAGCTCACCCTACCAATTGGGCCAAGAGACCCAGTACTTC	CASSPYQLGQETQYF
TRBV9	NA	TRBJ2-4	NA	TGTGCCAGCAGCGTCGGACAGAGCCAAAACATTCAGTACTTC	CASSVGQSQNIQYF
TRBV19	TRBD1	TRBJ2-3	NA	TGTGCCAGTAGTTTTACAGGGGGCTTTGGAACAGATACGCAGTATTTT	CASSFTGGFGTDTQYF
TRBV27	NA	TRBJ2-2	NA	TGTGCCAGCAGTTGGGAGAGAACCGGGGAGCTGTTTTTT	CASSWERTGELFF
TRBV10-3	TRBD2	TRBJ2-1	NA	TGTGCCTCCCAACTAGCGGGGGGTTACAATGAGCAGTTCTTC	CASQLAGGYNEQFF
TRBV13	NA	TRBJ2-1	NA	TGTGCCAGCAGCTTTCGGGGTAACAATGAGCAGTTCTTC	CASSFRGNNEQFF